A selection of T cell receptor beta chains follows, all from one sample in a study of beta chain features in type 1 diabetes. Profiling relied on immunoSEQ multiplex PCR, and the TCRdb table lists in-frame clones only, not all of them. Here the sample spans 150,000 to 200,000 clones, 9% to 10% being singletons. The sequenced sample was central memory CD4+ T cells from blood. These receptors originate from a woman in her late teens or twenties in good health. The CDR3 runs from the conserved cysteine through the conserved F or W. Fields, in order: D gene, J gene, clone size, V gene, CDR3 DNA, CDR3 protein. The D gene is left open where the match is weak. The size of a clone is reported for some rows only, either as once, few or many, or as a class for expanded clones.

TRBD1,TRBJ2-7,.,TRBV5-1,TGCGCCAGCAGCTTGGAAGGGACAGGAGGCTACGAGCAGTACTTC,CASSLEGTGGYEQYF
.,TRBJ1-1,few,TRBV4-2,TGTGCCAGCAGCCATGCGGGTCAGAACACTGAAGCTTTCTTT,CASSHAGQNTEAFF
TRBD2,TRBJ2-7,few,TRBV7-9,TGTGCCAGCAGCTTATCAGGGACTAGCGGGGGGTTGGAGCAGTACTTC,CASSLSGTSGGLEQYF
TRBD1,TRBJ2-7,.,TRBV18,TGTGCCAGCTCACAGGACAGGGGGGAGCAGTACTTC,CASSQDRGEQYF
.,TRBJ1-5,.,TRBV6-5,TGTGCCAGCAGCCCCCGCCAGGGGAACAATCAGCCCCAGCATTTT,CASSPRQGNNQPQHF
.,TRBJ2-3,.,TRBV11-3,TGTGCCAGCAGCTCGCTAGGGACAACTACAGATACGCAGTATTTT,CASSSLGTTTDTQYF
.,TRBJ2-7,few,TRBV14,TGTGCCAGCAGCCAAGATCGCGCGGCATCCGCCTACGAGCAGTACTTC,CASSQDRAASAYEQYF
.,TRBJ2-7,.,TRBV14,TGTGCCAGCAGCCAATTGGACAGAGACTACGAGCAGTACTTC,CASSQLDRDYEQYF
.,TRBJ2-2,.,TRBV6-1,TGTGCCAGCAGTGAAGGGGCTAGCACCGACACCGGGGAGCTGTTTTTT,CASSEGASTDTGELFF
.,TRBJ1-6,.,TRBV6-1,TGTGCCAGCAGCCCCCTTTCTCCGACAGCCCTCCACTTT,CASSPLSPTALHF
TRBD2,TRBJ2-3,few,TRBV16,TGTGCCAGCAGCCAAAGCGGGGGGTCCAATACGCAGTATTTT,CASSQSGGSNTQYF
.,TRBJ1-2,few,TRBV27,TGTGCCAGCAGTTCCCCCACGGGATCACCAGACTATGGCTACACCTTC,CASSSPTGSPDYGYTF
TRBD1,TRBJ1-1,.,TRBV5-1,TGCGCCAGCAGCATACAGGGGGCGGGCACTGAAGCTTTCTTT,CASSIQGAGTEAFF
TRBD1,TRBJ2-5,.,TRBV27,TGTGCCAGCAGTTCCTTCGGGACAGGGGATACCCAAGAGACCCAGTACTTC,CASSSFGTGDTQETQYF
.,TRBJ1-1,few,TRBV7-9,TGTGCCAGCAGCTTAGCGCGGGGGAACACTGAAGCTTTCTTT,CASSLARGNTEAFF
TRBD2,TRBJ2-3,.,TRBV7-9,TGTGCCAGCAGCTTGCTAGCGGGAGTTGCAGATACGCAGTATTTT,CASSLLAGVADTQYF
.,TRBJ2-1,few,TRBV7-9,TGTGCCAGCAGCTTAGGCGACAATGAGCAGTTCTTC,CASSLGDNEQFF
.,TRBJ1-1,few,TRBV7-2,TGTGCCAGCAGCCCCCACAGAGAGAACACTGAAGCTTTCTTT,CASSPHRENTEAFF
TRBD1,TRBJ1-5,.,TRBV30,TGTGCCTGGTCCCGACAGGGAGATCAGCCCCAGCATTTT,CAWSRQGDQPQHF
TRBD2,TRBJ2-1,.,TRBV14,TGTGCCAGTGTTAGCGGGGCGAGCTCCTACAATGAGCAGTTCTTC,CASVSGASSYNEQFF
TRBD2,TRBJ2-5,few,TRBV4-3,TGCGCCAGCAGCCAAGAAGGGAGGGGACAAGAGACCCAGTACTTC,CASSQEGRGQETQYF
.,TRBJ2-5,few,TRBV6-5,TGTGCCAGCAGTACCCTTGAGGGTGGCGAGACCCAGTACTTC,CASSTLEGGETQYF
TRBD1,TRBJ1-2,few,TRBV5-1,TGCGCCAGCAGCTTTTCAGGACAGGGGGCGAGAGGCTACACCTTC,CASSFSGQGARGYTF
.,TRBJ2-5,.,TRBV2,TGTGCCAGCACCCCCGGACTGTCGCAAGAGACCCAGTACTTC,CASTPGLSQETQYF
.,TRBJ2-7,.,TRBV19,TGTGCCAGTAGTATAGCCAGGAGGAGCTACGAGCAGTACTTC,CASSIARRSYEQYF
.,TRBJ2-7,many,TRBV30,TGTGCCTGGGCCGGGGGAGCTCACGAGCAGTACTTC,CAWAGGAHEQYF
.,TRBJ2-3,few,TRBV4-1,TGCGCCAGCAGCCAAGAACAGTCGACAGGAAGGGGCAAAGATACGCAGTATTTT,CASSQEQSTGRGKDTQYF
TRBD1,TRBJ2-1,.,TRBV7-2,TGTGCCAGCAGCTTTAGGGGGACAGGGAATTACAATGAGCAGTTCTTC,CASSFRGTGNYNEQFF
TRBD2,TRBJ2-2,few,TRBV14,TGTGCCAGCAGCAAGGGACTAGCGGGAGGCCGGGAGCTGTTTTTT,CASSKGLAGGRELFF
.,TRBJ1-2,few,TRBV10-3,TGTGCCATCAGTCTACAGGAGGGCGACACTAACTATGGCTACACCTTC,CAISLQEGDTNYGYTF
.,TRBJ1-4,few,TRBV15,TGTGCCACCAGCAGAGATCTGGGGGGGACTAATGAAAAACTGTTTTTT,CATSRDLGGTNEKLFF
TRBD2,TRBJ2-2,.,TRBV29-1,TGCAGCGTTCGAGGTAGCGGGAGTAAGGGAAACGGGGAGCTGTTTTTT,CSVRGSGSKGNGELFF
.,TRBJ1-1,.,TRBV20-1,TGCAGTGGGGGGGACACTGAAGCTTTCTTT,CSGGDTEAFF
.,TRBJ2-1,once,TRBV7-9,TGTGCCAGCAGCTTAAACCAGGGAAGCAATGAGCAGTTCTTC,CASSLNQGSNEQFF
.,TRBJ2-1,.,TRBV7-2,TGTGCCAGCAGCCGGAGCGGCAATGAGCAGTTCTTC,CASSRSGNEQFF
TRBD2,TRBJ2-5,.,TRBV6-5,TGTGCCAGCAGTTACGGGACTAGCCGCGGGGAGACCCAGTACTTC,CASSYGTSRGETQYF
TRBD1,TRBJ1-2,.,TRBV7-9,TGTGCCAGCAGCTCGGGACAGGGAGAGAAAGGCTACACCTTC,CASSSGQGEKGYTF
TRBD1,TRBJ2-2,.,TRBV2,TGTGCCAGCAGAAGAGAGGGGGCCGGCACCGGGGAGCTGTTTTTT,CASRREGAGTGELFF
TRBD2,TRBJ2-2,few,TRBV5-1,TGCGCCAGCAGCTCCCGGGGGGTCAACACCGGGGAGCTGTTTTTT,CASSSRGVNTGELFF
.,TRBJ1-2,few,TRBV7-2,TGTGCCAGCAGCCCCAGCGGCTATGGCTACACCTTC,CASSPSGYGYTF
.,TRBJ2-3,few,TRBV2,TGTGCCAGCAGGAGAAAACAGTCACCCACAGATACGCAGTATTTT,CASRRKQSPTDTQYF
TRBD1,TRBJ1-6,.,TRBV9,TGTGCCAGCAGCGTAGATGGAGACAGGGAAGGTAATTCACCCCTCCACTTT,CASSVDGDREGNSPLHF
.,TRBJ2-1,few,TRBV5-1,TGCGCCAGCAGCCTGGTTCTCTCCCTCAATGAGCAGTTCTTC,CASSLVLSLNEQFF
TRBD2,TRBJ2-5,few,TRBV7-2,TGTGCCAGCAGCTTAACGTGGGCTAGCGGGTTAGGGGAGACCCAGTACTTC,CASSLTWASGLGETQYF
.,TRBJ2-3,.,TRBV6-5,TGTGCCAGCAGTTACTCGTTGGACTGGTCCGCAGATACGCAGTATTTT,CASSYSLDWSADTQYF
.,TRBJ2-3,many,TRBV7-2,TGTGCCAGCAGCTTAGAACAGGATACGCAGTATTTT,CASSLEQDTQYF
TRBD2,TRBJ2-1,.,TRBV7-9,TGTGCCAGCAGTCGCGGGGGACTAGCGGGGTTCAATGAGCAGTTCTTC,CASSRGGLAGFNEQFF
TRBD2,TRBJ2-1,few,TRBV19,TGTGCCAGTAGTATAGTAAGGCTAGCGGGAGTCAGCTCCTACAATGAGCAGTTCTTC,CASSIVRLAGVSSYNEQFF
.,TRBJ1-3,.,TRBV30,TGTGCCTGGGGGGCCAACTCGGGAAACACCATATATTTT,CAWGANSGNTIYF
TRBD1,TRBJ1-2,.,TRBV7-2,TGTGCCAGCAGCTTAGGACAGGGGGCTAACTATGGCTACACCTTC,CASSLGQGANYGYTF
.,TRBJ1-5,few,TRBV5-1,TGCGCCAGCAGCCCGGGTTCCTATAGCAATCAGCCCCAGCATTTT,CASSPGSYSNQPQHF
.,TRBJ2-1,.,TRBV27,TGTGCCACCCGGCCCGGGAGAGCAGTAGGTGAGCAGTTCTTC,CATRPGRAVGEQFF
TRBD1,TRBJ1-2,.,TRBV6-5,TGTGCCAGCCGTAGACAGGGTACGGGAGGCTACACCTTC,CASRRQGTGGYTF
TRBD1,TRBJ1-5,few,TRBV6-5,TGTGCCAGCAGTTATAGGACAGGGGATCAGCCCCAGCATTTT,CASSYRTGDQPQHF
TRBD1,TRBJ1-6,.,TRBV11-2,TGTGCCAGCAGCTTACTGACAGGGGCGAATAATTCACCCCTCCACTTT,CASSLLTGANNSPLHF
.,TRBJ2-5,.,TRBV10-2,TGCGCCAGCAGTGAACGCCGAGGGTCCAGAGAGACCCAGTACTTC,CASSERRGSRETQYF